This is a list of T cell receptor beta chains from one sample in a study of cytomegalovirus exposure and HLA in healthy donors. Data came from immunoSEQ multiplex PCR; TCRdb stores just in-frame clones and leaves some out. The table has 200,000 to 250,000 clones, around 77% seen once; the top ten hold 2.9%. Sequencing input: PBMCs. Every receptor here comes from a woman aged 30 to 39 in good health and CMV-seronegative. Both conserved end residues are part of each CDR3. A D gene is named only where the DNA matches it firmly. The size of a clone is reported for some rows only, either as once, few or many, or as a class for expanded clones.

j_call: TRBJ2-7
clone_size: .
d_call: TRBD2
v_call: TRBV7-8
cdr3_aa: CASSLREGLYEQYF
cdr3_nt: TGTGCCAGCAGTCTTCGGGAGGGACTTTACGAGCAGTACTTC

j_call: TRBJ2-2
clone_size: .
d_call: TRBD2
v_call: TRBV7-9
cdr3_aa: CASSPRTSANTGELFF
cdr3_nt: TGTGCCAGCAGCCCCCGGACTAGCGCGAACACCGGGGAGCTGTTTTTT

j_call: TRBJ2-5
clone_size: .
d_call: .
v_call: TRBV25-1
cdr3_aa: CASSGGVGETQYF
cdr3_nt: TGTGCCAGCAGTGGGGGAGTGGGAGAGACCCAGTACTTC

j_call: TRBJ1-4
clone_size: .
d_call: .
v_call: TRBV2
cdr3_aa: CASRAGRRTTNEKLFF
cdr3_nt: TGTGCCAGCAGGGCGGGACGCCGCACAACTAATGAAAAACTGTTTTTT

j_call: TRBJ1-2
clone_size: .
d_call: TRBD1
v_call: TRBV4-1
cdr3_aa: CASSQVWGQGGGNPGYTF
cdr3_nt: TGCGCCAGCAGCCAAGTTTGGGGACAGGGAGGTGGTAACCCTGGCTACACCTTC

j_call: TRBJ1-3
clone_size: .
d_call: .
v_call: TRBV9
cdr3_aa: CASSVTRNTIYF
cdr3_nt: TGTGCCAGCAGCGTAACTCGAAACACCATATATTTT

j_call: TRBJ2-7
clone_size: .
d_call: .
v_call: TRBV11-2
cdr3_aa: CASSLARGYEQYF
cdr3_nt: TGTGCCAGCAGCTTAGCACGGGGGTACGAGCAGTACTTC

j_call: TRBJ1-1
clone_size: once
d_call: .
v_call: TRBV27
cdr3_aa: CASGEYTEAFF
cdr3_nt: TGTGCCAGCGGGGAGTACACTGAAGCTTTCTTT

j_call: TRBJ1-5
clone_size: .
d_call: TRBD1
v_call: TRBV27
cdr3_aa: CASSSLGTGNQPQHF
cdr3_nt: TGTGCCAGCAGTTCGCTCGGGACAGGAAATCAGCCCCAGCATTTT

j_call: TRBJ2-7
clone_size: .
d_call: TRBD1
v_call: TRBV5-1
cdr3_aa: CASSLLGQGYEQYF
cdr3_nt: TGCGCCAGCAGCTTGCTGGGACAGGGATACGAGCAGTACTTC

j_call: TRBJ2-1
clone_size: .
d_call: TRBD1
v_call: TRBV5-6
cdr3_aa: CASSRTGGPYNEQFF
cdr3_nt: TGTGCCAGCAGCCGGACAGGAGGACCCTACAATGAGCAGTTCTTC

j_call: TRBJ2-2
clone_size: .
d_call: TRBD1
v_call: TRBV10-3
cdr3_aa: CAIRKGQGINTGELFF
cdr3_nt: TGTGCCATCAGAAAGGGACAGGGAATTAACACCGGGGAGCTGTTTTTT

j_call: TRBJ1-1
clone_size: .
d_call: TRBD1
v_call: TRBV5-1
cdr3_aa: CASSWGTGGETEAFF
cdr3_nt: TGCGCCAGCAGCTGGGGGACAGGGGGCGAGACTGAAGCTTTCTTT

j_call: TRBJ2-2
clone_size: .
d_call: TRBD2
v_call: TRBV6-5
cdr3_aa: CASSYGTSGNTGELFF
cdr3_nt: TGTGCCAGCAGTTACGGGACTAGCGGTAACACCGGGGAGCTGTTTTTT

j_call: TRBJ2-7
clone_size: few
d_call: TRBD2
v_call: TRBV5-1
cdr3_aa: CASSLGLADQVYEQYF
cdr3_nt: TGCGCCAGCAGCTTGGGACTAGCGGACCAAGTCTACGAGCAGTACTTC

j_call: TRBJ1-2
clone_size: few
d_call: TRBD1
v_call: TRBV18
cdr3_aa: CASSRNTGDYGYTF
cdr3_nt: TGTGCCAGCTCACGCAACACAGGGGACTATGGCTACACCTTC

j_call: TRBJ2-7
clone_size: .
d_call: .
v_call: TRBV6-1
cdr3_aa: CASSEAWGGASYEQYF
cdr3_nt: TGTGCCAGCAGTGAAGCTTGGGGGGGGGCCTCCTACGAGCAGTACTTC

j_call: TRBJ1-4
clone_size: .
d_call: .
v_call: TRBV7-9
cdr3_aa: CASRASQTNEKLFF
cdr3_nt: TGTGCCAGCAGGGCCTCCCAGACTAATGAAAAACTGTTTTTT

j_call: TRBJ2-7
clone_size: .
d_call: .
v_call: TRBV5-1
cdr3_aa: CASSFGVEQYF
cdr3_nt: TGCGCCAGCAGCTTCGGGGTCGAGCAGTACTTC

j_call: TRBJ1-2
clone_size: .
d_call: TRBD1
v_call: TRBV14
cdr3_aa: CASSLSGTGVYGYTF
cdr3_nt: TGTGCCAGCAGCCTGTCCGGGACAGGAGTCTATGGCTACACCTTC

j_call: TRBJ1-4
clone_size: .
d_call: .
v_call: TRBV23-1
cdr3_aa: CASSLLSNEKLFF
cdr3_nt: TGCGCCAGCAGCTTATTATCTAATGAAAAACTGTTTTTT

j_call: TRBJ2-7
clone_size: few
d_call: TRBD1
v_call: TRBV6-1
cdr3_aa: CASSSLRQGPYEQYF
cdr3_nt: TGTGCCAGCAGTTCCCTGCGACAGGGCCCCTACGAGCAGTACTTC

j_call: TRBJ2-7
clone_size: .
d_call: .
v_call: TRBV9
cdr3_aa: CASSGGAGPGYEQYF
cdr3_nt: TGTGCCAGCAGCGGCGGGGCAGGTCCAGGGTACGAGCAGTACTTC

j_call: TRBJ1-1
clone_size: .
d_call: TRBD1
v_call: TRBV10-3
cdr3_aa: CAITLDRGSEAFF
cdr3_nt: TGTGCCATCACCTTGGACAGGGGCTCTGAAGCTTTCTTT

j_call: TRBJ2-7
clone_size: .
d_call: .
v_call: TRBV6-1
cdr3_aa: CASRGGVEQYF
cdr3_nt: TGTGCCAGCAGGGGCGGGGTTGAGCAGTACTTC

j_call: TRBJ2-7
clone_size: many
d_call: .
v_call: TRBV6-5
cdr3_aa: CASTGGYEQYF
cdr3_nt: TGTGCCAGCACCGGGGGCTACGAGCAGTACTTC

j_call: TRBJ2-5
clone_size: few
d_call: .
v_call: TRBV10-3
cdr3_aa: CAISGLEETQYF
cdr3_nt: TGTGCCATCAGTGGATTAGAGGAGACCCAGTACTTC

j_call: TRBJ1-2
clone_size: .
d_call: .
v_call: TRBV29-1
cdr3_aa: CSVETLTHNYGYTF
cdr3_nt: TGCAGCGTTGAGACCCTGACACATAACTATGGCTACACCTTC

j_call: TRBJ1-5
clone_size: .
d_call: .
v_call: TRBV18
cdr3_aa: CASSLPGPGQPQHF
cdr3_nt: TGTGCCAGCTCACTTCCCGGTCCCGGGCAGCCCCAGCATTTT

j_call: TRBJ2-5
clone_size: .
d_call: .
v_call: TRBV9
cdr3_aa: CASSVGGSRGETQYF
cdr3_nt: TGTGCCAGCAGCGTAGGAGGTAGCAGAGGGGAGACCCAGTACTTC

j_call: TRBJ2-1
clone_size: .
d_call: TRBD1
v_call: TRBV29-1
cdr3_aa: CSVASPGTGSNEQFF
cdr3_nt: TGCAGCGTCGCGTCCCCCGGGACAGGGAGCAATGAGCAGTTCTTC

j_call: TRBJ2-1
clone_size: .
d_call: TRBD2
v_call: TRBV4-1
cdr3_aa: CASSQGTSGVYNEQFF
cdr3_nt: TGCGCCAGCAGCCAAGGGACTAGCGGGGTTTACAATGAGCAGTTCTTC

j_call: TRBJ2-7
clone_size: .
d_call: TRBD2
v_call: TRBV28
cdr3_aa: CASSPLAGGSYEQYF
cdr3_nt: TGTGCCAGCAGTCCACTAGCGGGAGGATCCTACGAGCAGTACTTC

j_call: TRBJ1-2
clone_size: .
d_call: .
v_call: TRBV7-9
cdr3_aa: CASSNTGDYGYTF
cdr3_nt: TGTGCCAGCAGTAATACGGGAGACTATGGCTACACCTTC

j_call: TRBJ2-3
clone_size: .
d_call: TRBD2
v_call: TRBV7-9
cdr3_aa: CASSLLAGGQTSTDTQYF
cdr3_nt: TGTGCCAGCAGCTTACTAGCGGGGGGCCAAACTAGCACAGATACGCAGTATTTT

j_call: TRBJ2-5
clone_size: once
d_call: .
v_call: TRBV9
cdr3_aa: CASSPQGAGFRETQYF
cdr3_nt: TGTGCCAGCAGCCCCCAGGGTGCGGGGTTTCGAGAGACCCAGTACTTC

j_call: TRBJ1-6
clone_size: once
d_call: .
v_call: TRBV27
cdr3_aa: CASSSRIGNSPLHF
cdr3_nt: TGTGCCAGCAGCTCCCGTATCGGGAATTCACCCCTCCACTTT

j_call: TRBJ1-1
clone_size: .
d_call: .
v_call: TRBV5-1
cdr3_aa: CASRGQGGLNTEAFF
cdr3_nt: TGCGCCAGCAGGGGGCAGGGAGGACTGAACACTGAAGCTTTTTTT

j_call: TRBJ1-6
clone_size: once
d_call: TRBD1
v_call: TRBV11-2
cdr3_aa: CASSLEWGTGRAPLHF
cdr3_nt: TGTGCCAGCAGCTTAGAATGGGGGACAGGGAGAGCACCCCTCCACTTT